The 20 T cell receptor beta chains reported below all come from one sample, sequenced in a study of blood T cell repertoires in COVID-19. Profiled with immunoSEQ multiplex PCR; TCRdb holds only in-frame clones, not every one. Here the sample spans about 74,000 clones, around 90% being singletons. The sample was peripheral blood. The origin of the receptors is an elderly woman with active or convalescent COVID-19.

This clone was recorded only once. V usage is TRBV27 and J usage is TRBJ1-4; D possibly corresponds to TRBD1 (5 bases). The V end was cut by 3 bases, the J end by 8 bases, with 13 bases between. CDR3 length equals 14 residues. Germline CDR1 and CDR2: MNHEY and SMNVEV (reference sequence). The DNA for the CDR3 is TGTGCCAGCAGTTTCGGGGGGGGTGGGGAAAAACTGTTTTTT. This sequence encodes CASSFGGGGEKLFF.

This chain uses TRBV18 with TRBJ1-6, with a weak D call TRBD1 (5 bases). V was pared by 1 base and J by 9 bases, with 16 bases between. The CDR3 consists of 16 residues. Germline values: CDR1 KGHSH, CDR2 LQKENI. CDR3 amino acids: CASSPRGVQEGSPLHF. As DNA, the CDR3 is TGTGCCAGCTCACCACGGGGGGTCCAAGAAGGTTCACCCCTCCACTTT.

The J gene is TRBJ2-5, the V gene TRBV7-2; 9 bases align to TRBD1. The CDR3 length is 16 residues. Trimming at V came to 5 bases and at J to 3 bases, leaving 10 bases not matched to a gene. The germline gives CDR1 SGHTA, CDR2 FQGNSA. CDR3 sequence reads: CASSPYDRDREETQYF. In nucleotides, the CDR3 is TGTGCCAGCAGCCCATACGACCGGGACAGGGAAGAGACCCAGTACTTC.

The rearrangement uses TRBV6-4 and TRBJ1-6; D not certain. This CDR3 is 14 amino acids long. In germline, CDR1 is MRHNA, CDR2 SNTAGT. Trimming took 8 bases from V and 10 from J, leaving 18 bases between them. The CDR3 coding sequence is TGTGCCAGCCCCGGGAGCCGGGCTCGGTCACCCCTCCACTTT. This codes for CASPGSRARSPLHF.

V is TRBV11-3 and J is TRBJ2-2, with a tentative D call TRBD1 (6 bases). Germline loops: CDR1 SGHNT, CDR2 YENEEA. This CDR3 spans 15 amino acids. With 3 bases removed from V and 1 base from J, the gap between germline ends came to 9 bases. The DNA for the CDR3 is TGTGCCAGCAGCTTTAGGGGGAGGAACACCGGGGAGCTGTTTTTT. It codes for CASSFRGRNTGELFF.

In its sample, this clone is medium-sized. The chain has TRBV19 and TRBJ1-5, with 10 bases fitting TRBD1. Per the germline V gene, CDR1 is LNHDA and CDR2 is SQIVND (reference sequence). This CDR3 has 17 residues. The ends lost 7 bases at V and 2 bases at J; junction bases unmatched: 11. The CDR3 DNA reads TGTGCCAGTACTATGGGACAGGGGAGCTCTCGCAATCAGCCCCAGCATTTT. Protein: CASTMGQGSSRNQPQHF.

The chain employs TRBV10-3 and TRBJ1-2, with a tentative D call TRBD1 (6 bases). This CDR3 is built from 13 residues. V lost 8 bases, J lost 4 bases, and 14 bases lay in between. CDR1 and CDR2 from the germline V gene are ENHRY and SYGVKD. The CDR3 sequence is CAIGQGSPYGYTF. In DNA form, the CDR3 reads TGTGCCATCGGGCAGGGGAGCCCCTATGGCTACACCTTC.

The chain is built from TRBV6-6 and TRBJ1-5, with D uncertain. This CDR3 is built from 15 residues. Deletions cut 2 bases from V and 5 bases from J, with 13 bases between. Germline values: CDR1 MNHNY, CDR2 SVGAGI (reference sequence). CDR3 loop: CASSYEGGIYQPQHF. The CDR3 region has the DNA TGTGCCAGCAGTTACGAGGGTGGAATCTATCAGCCCCAGCATTTT.

The rearrangement links TRBV7-3 to TRBJ2-1; D may be TRBD1 (7 bases). Trimming removed 5 bases at V and 7 bases at J, with 9 bases between. CDR1 is SGHTA, CDR2 FQGTGA, per germline. The CDR3 length is 12 residues. CDR3 sequence reads: CASSAGGNEQFF. DNA of the CDR3: TGTGCCAGCAGCGCAGGGGGGAATGAGCAGTTCTTC.

The chain joins TRBV6-2 or TRBV6-3 to TRBJ2-7; the D gene is possibly TRBD1 (5 bases). Germline V gene data show CDR1 as MNHEY and CDR2 as SVGEGT. Trimming pared 2 bases from V and 9 bases from J, leaving 20 bases between. CDR3 length: 15 residues. CDR3 coding DNA: TGTGCCAGCAGTTACCCCGACAGACCGACATTAACGCAGTACTTC. Translated: CASSYPDRPTLTQYF.

The chain uses TRBV6-5 and TRBJ1-5; tentative D call: TRBD1 (6 bases). Germline lookup yields CDR1 MNHEY and CDR2 SVGAGI. This CDR3 comprises 15 residues. V was shortened by 6 bases and J by 7 bases, with 19 bases between the two germline ends. The CDR3 region has the DNA TGTGCCAGCAGACCCGGTGGCAGGGGCGACCAGCCCCAGCATTTT. Amino acids: CASRPGGRGDQPQHF.

The V and J genes are TRBV9 and TRBJ2-2; 7 nucleotides match TRBD1. V shed 0 bases, J shed 6 bases, and the junction held 8 bases outside the gene matches. The germline V gene encodes CDR1 SGDLS and CDR2 YYNGEE. This CDR3 region has 16 residues. CDR3 in amino acids: CASSVDKDRYPGELFF. The CDR3 DNA sequence: TGTGCCAGCAGCGTAGATAAGGACAGGTACCCCGGGGAGCTGTTTTTT.

This chain uses TRBV29-1 with TRBJ2-5, with no clear D. The germline V gene has CDR1 SQVTM and CDR2 ANQGSEA. V gave up 6 bases and J gave up 3 bases, with 5 bases separating them. CDR3 size: 10 residues. CDR3 in amino acids: CSVAEETQYF. The CDR3 bases are TGCAGCGTGGCCGAAGAGACCCAGTACTTC. Full variable domain (rest looked up from reference TRBV29-1 and TRBJ2-5): SAVISQKPSRDICQRGTSLTIQCQVDSQVTMMFWYRQQPGQSLTLIATANQGSEATYESGFVIDKFPISRPNLTFSTLTVSNMSPEDSSIYLCSVAEETQYFGPGTRLLVL.

The chain carries TRBV7-2 and TRBJ2-7, with D possibly TRBD2 on 5 matching bases. Looked up from germline, CDR1 is SGHTA and CDR2 is FQGNSA. There are 12 residues in the CDR3. V lost 5 bases, J lost 6 bases, and 11 bases lay in between. CDR3 in DNA: TGTGCCAGCAGCCCAGGCGCGGGCGAGCAGTACTTC. Translated, it gives CASSPGAGEQYF. Filled out from reference TRBV7-2 and TRBJ2-7, the complete variable domain reads GAGVSQSPSNKVTEKGKDVELRCDPISGHTALYWYRQSLGQGLEFLIYFQGNSAPDKSGLPSDRFSAERTGGSVSTLTIQRTQQEDSAVYLCASSPGAGEQYFGPGTRLTVT.

This rearrangement joins TRBV6-5 to TRBJ2-5; 11 bases map to TRBD2. CDR3 length: 16 residues. The V gene end was trimmed by 3 bases and the J gene end by 3 bases; junction bases not matched to a gene: 6. Germline loops: CDR1 MNHEY, CDR2 SVGAGI. The CDR3 coding sequence is TGTGCCAGCAGTTATACTAGCGGGGGAACGAAAGAGACCCAGTACTTC. This codes for CASSYTSGGTKETQYF.

This clone has a handful of counts. CDR3 sequence reads: CASSARHREQMDGYTF. DNA for the CDR3: TGTGCCAGCAGCGCCAGACACAGGGAACAGATGGACGGCTACACCTTC. The rearrangement joins TRBV9 to TRBJ1-2; maybe TRBD1 (6 bases). This CDR3 is built from 16 residues. V was clipped by 3 bases and J by 8 bases, with 23 bases between them. Germline loops: CDR1 SGDLS, CDR2 YYNGEE.

The chain carries TRBV27 and TRBJ2-3, with D possibly TRBD2 on 5 matching bases. Trimming stripped 2 bases from V and 4 bases from J, with 10 bases between. The CDR3 has 14 amino acids. CDR1 is MNHEY, CDR2 SMNVEV, per germline (reference sequence). CDR3 loop: CASSLRTLPDTQYF. In nucleotides, the CDR3 is TGTGCCAGCAGTTTAAGGACTCTCCCAGATACGCAGTATTTT.

This sequence joins TRBV5-1 and TRBJ2-5; perhaps TRBD1 as D (6 bases). The CDR3 runs to 13 residues. Germline CDR1 SGHRS, CDR2 YFSETQ. Trimming took 4 bases from V and 5 from J, leaving 12 bases between them. CDR3 nucleotides: TGCGCCAGCAGCGATACAGGGTTGGAGACCCAGTACTTC. It encodes CASSDTGLETQYF.

V usage is TRBV19 and J usage is TRBJ1-6, with D possibly being TRBD1 (6 bases). Trimming removed 1 base from V and 7 bases from J, with 14 bases in between. From germline, CDR1 is LNHDA and CDR2 SQIVND (reference sequence). The CDR3 totals 16 residues. The DNA of the CDR3 is TGTGCCAGTAGTATAGGGGGACACATCTTGAATTCACCCCTCCACTTT. It specifies CASSIGGHILNSPLHF.

The gene calls are TRBV9 and TRBJ2-3; 7 bases are a match to TRBD2. The CDR3 is 14 amino acids. Germline lookup yields CDR1 SGDLS and CDR2 YYNGEE. The V gene end was trimmed by 2 bases and the J gene end by 2 bases; junction bases not matched to a gene: 2. CDR3 residues: CASSVGGTTDTQYF. The CDR3 DNA reads TGTGCCAGCAGCGTGGGGGGGACCACAGATACGCAGTATTTT.